This T cell receptor (beta chain) was obtained from a study of shared clonotypes between healthy human individuals. Across the study: Sampling drew on donors who were two women and a few men aged 18 to 49.

CDR3 length: 14 amino acids. The germline V gene encodes CDR1 SGHTA and CDR2 FQGTGA. V was shortened by 2 bases and J by 4 bases, with 11 bases between the two germline ends. Original handling: In the immunoSEQ data, sequences were junction-only and lacked quality scores, so filtering differed. Sequencing was performed with immunoSEQ multiplex PCR; in TCRdb, only in-frame clones are kept and a portion is missing. V and J calls and clone size are those listed in that table; D and trimming were worked out from the DNA. The table has about 2.1 million clones, 90% to 95% seen once. In its sample, this clone was seen once. As yet, its antigen is unknown. Positive CCR7 selection of CD45RO-negative cells yielded the naive CD8 cells, and terminally differentiated effector memory CD45RA+ cells were excluded. The donors were adults (healthy and HIV-negative) with no recent acute infections or vaccinations. Study-level results: A limitation of the genetic and exposure-history diversity represented arose from few donors.

The rearrangement joins TRBV7-3 to TRBJ1-1, with D tentatively TRBD1 (6 bases). Material for sequencing was naive CD8+ T cells from PBMCs. The TCR originated in a man aged 18 to 29 in good health. Some clones in this sample may be carry-over from other donors' samples. DNA of the CDR3: TGTGCCAGCAGCTTACTAGGGGGTACCACTGAAGCTTTCTTT. Its translation: CASSLLGGTTEAFF.